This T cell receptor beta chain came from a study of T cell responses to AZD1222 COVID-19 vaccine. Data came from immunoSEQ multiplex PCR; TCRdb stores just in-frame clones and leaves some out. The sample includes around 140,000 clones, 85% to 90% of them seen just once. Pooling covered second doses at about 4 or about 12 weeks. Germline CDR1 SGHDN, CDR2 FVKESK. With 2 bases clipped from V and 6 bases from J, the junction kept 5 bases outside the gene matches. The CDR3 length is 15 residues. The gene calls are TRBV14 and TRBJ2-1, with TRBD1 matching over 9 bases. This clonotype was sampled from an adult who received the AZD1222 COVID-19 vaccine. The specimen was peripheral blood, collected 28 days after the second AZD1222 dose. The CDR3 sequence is CASSQPGQGFNEQFF. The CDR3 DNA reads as TGTGCCAGCAGCCAACCGGGACAGGGATTCAATGAGCAGTTCTTC.